This T cell receptor (beta chain) was recorded in a study of patients and donors after allogeneic stem cell transplantation. The CDR3 totals 18 residues. Germline V lookup: CDR1 SGHTA, CDR2 FQGNSA. About this clonotype: A junction boundary mismatches the germline segment, possibly from a read error.

Via MiXCR, TCRdb re-called the RT-PCR reads, giving one row per CDR3 protein. The sample has some 200,000 distinct CDR3 sequences; 41% are singletons. This chain uses TRBV7-2 with TRBJ1-5; D is possibly TRBD1 (5 bases). The sequence was collected from a human donor who was either an allogeneic HSCT recipient or a stem cell or donor lymphocyte infusion donor (not recorded which). It is not recorded whose cells these are; they may come from a transplant donor. Sequenced: blood, either unsorted or a sorted T cell fraction (not recorded which). The CDR3 DNA sequence: TGTGCCGGCAGCTTACCCCGGGGACTTACTGATAGCAATCAGCCCCAGCATTTT. Amino acid sequence: CAGSLPRGLTDSNQPQHF.